The 31 T cell receptor beta chains given below trace back to one sample, sequenced in a study of siplizumab effects on memory and regulatory T cells. TCRdb's table, derived via immunoSEQ multiplex PCR, lists solely in-frame clones and lacks some. The repertoire holds roughly 100,000 clones, with 93% as singletons. Sequencing input: CD8+ T cells sorted from blood. The receptors shown here come from a human donor in good health.

The CDR3 DNA reads as TGCGCCAGCAGCCAACAGGGTCTCCTCACTGAAGCTTTCTTT. Translating gives CASSQQGLLTEAFF. The chain has TRBV4-3 and TRBJ1-1; a possible D gene is TRBD1 (5 bases). The CDR3 is 14 amino acids. CDR1 is LGHNA and CDR2 is YSLEER in the germline V gene. V was clipped by 2 bases and J by 4 bases, with 11 bases between them.

The V gene is TRBV10-3, the J gene TRBJ2-3, with D maybe TRBD1 (5 bases). The CDR3 covers 17 residues. V was trimmed by 4 bases and J by 0 bases, leaving 17 bases between them. The germline V gene has CDR1 ENHRY and CDR2 SYGVKD. The CDR3 region has the DNA TGTGCCATCAGTGGGCTTTCGGGCAGGGATAGCACAGATACGCAGTATTTT. Its protein is CAISGLSGRDSTDTQYF.

V is TRBV9 and J is TRBJ2-3; D is ambiguous. Germline CDR1 is SGDLS and CDR2 is YYNGEE. The CDR3 spans 16 residues. Trimming shortened V by 0 bases and J by 2 bases, and 13 bases separated the two germline ends. CDR3 sequence reads: CASSVEPALLTDTQYF. For the CDR3, the DNA is TGTGCCAGCAGCGTAGAACCGGCTTTACTCACAGATACGCAGTATTTT.

V is TRBV27 and J is TRBJ2-5; 7 bases map to TRBD1. The CDR3 length is 15 residues. The V segment lost 5 bases and the J segment 2 bases; nucleotides outside the gene matches: 8. The germline gives CDR1 MNHEY, CDR2 SMNVEV (reference sequence). The CDR3 DNA follows: TGTGCCAGCAGTGCCGGGACAGCGAGACAAGAGACCCAGTACTTC. Amino acid sequence: CASSAGTARQETQYF.

The chain recombines TRBV11-3 with TRBJ2-1; D is unclear. CDR3 size: 14 residues. V was clipped by 0 bases and J by 2 bases, with 5 bases between them. Germline V gives CDR1 SGHNT, CDR2 YENEEA. The CDR3 nucleotides are TGTGCCAGCAGCTTAGATCTGGCCTACAATGAGCAGTTCTTC. This encodes CASSLDLAYNEQFF.

The chain employs TRBV7-6 and TRBJ2-2, with a tentative D call TRBD2 (5 bases). The CDR3 totals 15 residues. Germline V lookup: CDR1 SGHVS, CDR2 FNYEAQ. The V end was cut by 3 bases, the J end by 5 bases, with 13 bases between. The CDR3 sequence is CASSFFSENTGELFF. The DNA of the CDR3 is TGTGCCAGCAGCTTCTTTAGCGAGAATACCGGGGAGCTGTTTTTT.

The V call is TRBV15, the J call TRBJ2-7; D perhaps matches TRBD1 (6 bases). The germline gives CDR1 LNHNV, CDR2 YYDKDF (reference sequence). The CDR3 has 15 amino acids. V was shortened by 0 bases and J by 4 bases, with 13 bases between the two germline ends. CDR3 sequence (DNA): TGTGCCACCAGCAGAGATCAACAGGGTGGTTACGAGCAGTACTTC. Its translation: CATSRDQQGGYEQYF.

V and J are TRBV19 and TRBJ2-7; 7 nucleotides agree with TRBD1. Per germline, CDR1 LNHDA and CDR2 SQIVND (reference sequence). The length of the CDR3 is 14 residues. Trimming cost V 5 bases and J 0 bases; bases outside gene matches: 4. The CDR3 sequence is CASSAGTASYEQYF. CDR3 DNA: TGTGCCAGTAGTGCCGGGACAGCCTCCTACGAGCAGTACTTC.

The chain links TRBV15 to TRBJ2-1; D possibly corresponds to TRBD2 (6 bases). Trimming removed 0 bases at V and 2 bases at J, with 11 bases between. There are 16 residues in the CDR3. Germline-derived CDR1 and CDR2 are LNHNV and YYDKDF (reference sequence). Written as DNA, the CDR3 is TGTGCCACCAGCAGAGATCTCGGGGGTACCTACAATGAGCAGTTCTTC. It encodes CATSRDLGGTYNEQFF. The whole variable domain, remainder taken from reference TRBV15 and TRBJ2-1, is DAMVIQNPRYQVTQFGKPVTLSCSQTLNHNVMYWYQQKSSQAPKLLFHYYDKDFNNEADTPDNFQSRRPNTSFCFLDIRSPGLGDTAMYLCATSRDLGGTYNEQFFGPGTRLTVL.

The chain is built from TRBV19 and TRBJ2-2; no firm D call. Per germline, CDR1 LNHDA and CDR2 SQIVND (reference sequence). V was pared by 3 bases and J by 4 bases, with 12 bases between. The CDR3 totals 15 residues. Here the CDR3 reads CASSMFLVSTGELFF. CDR3 in DNA: TGTGCCAGTAGTATGTTCCTGGTTAGCACCGGGGAGCTGTTTTTT.

This clone was picked up one time. This CDR3 is CSVEGGVAGELFF. CDR3 DNA: TGCAGCGTTGAAGGGGGGGTCGCCGGGGAGCTGTTTTTT. The V call is TRBV29-1, the J call TRBJ2-2; possibly TRBD2 for D (6 bases). V lost 1 base and J lost 6, with 9 bases in between. The CDR3 has 13 residues. CDR1 and CDR2 (germline): SQVTM, ANQGSEA.

The table lists this clone with a count of one. The CDR3 loop reads CASSHLTGASGTDTQYF. CDR3 nucleotides: TGTGCCAGCAGCCATCTAACCGGGGCTAGCGGAACAGATACGCAGTATTTT. J is TRBJ2-3 and V is TRBV7-9, with TRBD2 matching 7 bases. The length of the CDR3 is 17 residues. V was clipped by 5 bases and J by 3 bases; unmatched bases: 14. CDR1 is SEHNR and CDR2 is FQNEAQ in the germline V gene (reference sequence). The variable domain in full, with the rest retrieved from reference TRBV7-9 and TRBJ2-3, is DTGVSQNPRHKITKRGQNVTFRCDPISEHNRLYWYRQTLGQGPEFLTYFQNEAQLEKSRLLSDRFSAERPKGSFSTLEIQRTEQGDSAMYLCASSHLTGASGTDTQYFGPGTRLTVL.

Comment on this clone: Other DNA sequences in this specimen translate into the identical CDR3. The J gene is TRBJ1-1, the V gene TRBV9; 8 bases align to TRBD1. The germline CDR1 and CDR2 sequences are SGDLS and YYNGEE. V dropped 4 bases and J dropped 3; count of bases not matched to a gene: 2. The CDR3 covers 13 residues. CDR3 bases: TGTGCCAGCAGCCCGACAGGGGACACTGAAGCTTTCTTT. It encodes CASSPTGDTEAFF.

The chain is built from TRBV5-1 and TRBJ2-7; D might be TRBD1 or TRBD2, each matching 6 bases. Germline CDR1 and CDR2: SGHRS and YFSETQ. The CDR3 extends over 14 amino acids. V was pared by 2 bases and J by 2 bases, with 11 bases between. The CDR3 nucleotides are TGCGCCAGCAGCTTCGGGGGCGGAACCTACGAGCAGTACTTC. Its translation is CASSFGGGTYEQYF. The whole variable domain, remainder taken from reference TRBV5-1 and TRBJ2-7, is KAGVTQTPRYLIKTRGQQVTLSCSPISGHRSVSWYQQTPGQGLQFLFEYFSETQRNKGNFPGRFSGRQFSNSRSEMNVSTLELGDSALYLCASSFGGGTYEQYFGPGTRLTVT.

V usage is TRBV29-1 and J usage is TRBJ1-2, with 7 bases aligning to TRBD1. Germline V gives CDR1 SQVTM, CDR2 ANQGSEA. This CDR3 is 13 amino acids long. The V segment lost 7 bases and the J segment 4 bases; nucleotides outside the gene matches: 9. CDR3 region: CSADTGTAYGYTF. As DNA, the CDR3 is TGCAGCGCCGATACAGGGACAGCCTATGGCTACACCTTC.

The V and J genes are TRBV6-5 and TRBJ2-1; D might be TRBD2 (5 bases). V dropped 2 bases and J dropped 9 bases, with 17 bases sitting between them. This CDR3 is 15 amino acids long. CDR1 MNHEY and CDR2 SVGAGI come from the germline V gene. DNA for the CDR3: TGTGCCAGCAGTTACACGGAGGCAGGATCCACTGAGCAGTTCTTC. Protein sequence: CASSYTEAGSTEQFF.

This chain uses TRBV6-6 with TRBJ2-7; D uncertain. CDR1 is MNHNY, CDR2 SVGAGI, per germline (reference sequence). This CDR3 comprises 12 residues. With 0 bases removed from V and 5 bases from J, the gap between germline ends came to 5 bases. This chain's CDR3 is CASSYSPDEQYF. CDR3 sequence (DNA): TGTGCCAGCAGTTACTCCCCTGACGAGCAGTACTTC.

This chain links TRBV27 with TRBJ2-7; D may be TRBD1 (6 bases). Germline V gene data show CDR1 as MNHEY and CDR2 as SMNVEV (reference sequence). The CDR3 is made up of 14 amino acids. V gave up 2 bases and J gave up 3 bases, with 11 bases separating them. The CDR3 DNA follows: TGTGCCAGCAGTTTAGGGGACATTAACTACGAGCAGTACTTC. Translated: CASSLGDINYEQYF.

The chain employs TRBV29-1 and TRBJ2-1, with 8 bases that match TRBD2. This CDR3 has 11 residues. The trim removed 7 bases at V and 6 bases at J, leaving 2 bases unmatched. Germline lookup yields CDR1 SQVTM and CDR2 ANQGSEA. The CDR3 region is CSAGTSNEQFF. Written as DNA, the CDR3 is TGCAGCGCTGGGACTAGCAATGAGCAGTTCTTC.

The chain recombines TRBV27 with TRBJ2-7, with D possibly TRBD2 on 6 matching bases. This CDR3 contains 15 residues. The V and J ends lost 1 base and 1 base respectively, with 11 bases between them. CDR1 is MNHEY and CDR2 is SMNVEV in the germline V gene (reference sequence). For the CDR3, the DNA is TGTGCCAGCAGTTTATGGGGGGACGCATCCTACGAGCAGTACTTC. Translated: CASSLWGDASYEQYF.

The chain recombines TRBV30 with TRBJ1-5; weak D call: TRBD1 (5 bases). The V gene's germline CDR1 is GTSNPN and CDR2 SVGIG (reference sequence). The CDR3 contains 14 residues. Trimming removed 3 bases at V and 8 bases at J, with 17 bases between. DNA for the CDR3: TGTGCCTGGAGCGTAGCAGGGAATTTGAAGCCCCAGCATTTT. As protein: CAWSVAGNLKPQHF.

The rearrangement joins TRBV4-3 to TRBJ1-4; D remains unclear. The ends were cut back, 1 base at V and 8 bases at J, with 8 bases in the middle. CDR3 length: 13 residues. Germline V gene data show CDR1 as LGHNA and CDR2 as YSLEER. Here the CDR3 reads CASSQVPEEKLFF. CDR3 nucleotides: TGCGCCAGCAGCCAAGTACCAGAGGAAAAACTGTTTTTT.

The rearrangement uses TRBV9 and TRBJ1-1; 7 positions agree with TRBD1. This CDR3 region has 14 residues. Germline V gives CDR1 SGDLS, CDR2 YYNGEE. The junction had 4 bases not matched to a gene; V was cut back by 4 bases and J by 1 base. This CDR3 reads CASSLGQKNTEAFF. CDR3 coding DNA: TGTGCCAGCAGCCTGGGACAGAAGAACACTGAAGCTTTCTTT.

The chain combines TRBV7-9 with TRBJ2-1; no clear D. This CDR3 region has 15 residues. Germline V gene data show CDR1 as SEHNR and CDR2 as FQNEAQ (reference sequence). V dropped 1 base and J dropped 3 bases, with 10 bases sitting between them. The CDR3 sequence is CASSLGLLGYNEQFF. In DNA, the CDR3 is TGTGCCAGCAGCTTAGGTCTCCTGGGCTACAATGAGCAGTTCTTC.

V usage is TRBV4-1 and J usage is TRBJ2-2, with D perhaps matching TRBD2 (5 bases). The CDR3 extends over 14 amino acids. Germline assignment: CDR1 MGHRA and CDR2 YSYEKL. V shed 4 bases and J shed 1 base, with 7 bases lying between them. This CDR3 is CASSPSGNTGELFF. CDR3 sequence (DNA): TGCGCCAGCAGCCCGAGCGGGAACACCGGGGAGCTGTTTTTT.

The chain recombines TRBV9 with TRBJ2-1; D is ambiguous. Trimming cost V 4 bases and J 5 bases, with 4 bases left between them. The CDR3 covers 11 residues. Germline V lookup: CDR1 SGDLS, CDR2 YYNGEE. CDR3 nucleotides: TGTGCCAGCAGCCCTCACAATGAGCAGTTCTTC. Its protein product is CASSPHNEQFF.

CDR3 in amino acids: CSVWDSTEAFF. CDR3 bases: TGCAGCGTTTGGGACAGCACTGAAGCTTTCTTT. J is TRBJ1-1 and V is TRBV29-1; 7 nucleotides agree with TRBD1. In germline, CDR1 is SQVTM, CDR2 ANQGSEA. V lost 5 bases to trimming and J lost 4 bases; unmatched junction nucleotides: 1. This CDR3 region has 11 residues.

The chain links TRBV9 to TRBJ1-2; 9 nucleotides align to TRBD1. The CDR3 loop spans 15 amino acids. V shed 3 bases and J 6 bases; nucleotides not matched to a gene: 9. Germline V gene data show CDR1 as SGDLS and CDR2 as YYNGEE. The chain's CDR3 is CASSDPGQGINGYTF. The CDR3 DNA follows: TGTGCCAGCAGCGATCCGGGACAGGGAATTAATGGCTACACCTTC.

The chain joins TRBV30 to TRBJ1-4, with 9 bases lining up with TRBD1. This CDR3 has 14 amino acids. Germline lookup yields CDR1 GTSNPN and CDR2 SVGIG (reference sequence). Trimming cost V 1 base and J 8 bases; bases outside gene matches: 5. The CDR3 here is CAWSAGQGVEKLFF. CDR3 nucleotides: TGTGCCTGGAGTGCGGGACAGGGAGTCGAAAAACTGTTTTTT.

The rearrangement links TRBV4-1 to TRBJ2-5; D ambiguous. Germline CDR1 is MGHRA and CDR2 is YSYEKL. The CDR3 sequence is 13 residues long. V lost 1 base, J lost 2 bases, and 5 bases lay in between. CDR3: CASSQGLQETQYF. CDR3 DNA sequence: TGCGCCAGCAGCCAAGGCCTACAAGAGACCCAGTACTTC.

The chain uses TRBV11-3 and TRBJ2-7; 8 positions agree with TRBD2. The CDR3 sequence is 13 residues long. Germline CDR1 reads SGHNT; CDR2 reads YENEEA. Trimming at V came to 6 bases and at J to 3 bases, leaving 4 bases not matched to a gene. CDR3 bases: TGTGCCAGCAGAGAGCGGGAGCTCTACGAGCAGTACTTC. Protein sequence: CASRERELYEQYF.